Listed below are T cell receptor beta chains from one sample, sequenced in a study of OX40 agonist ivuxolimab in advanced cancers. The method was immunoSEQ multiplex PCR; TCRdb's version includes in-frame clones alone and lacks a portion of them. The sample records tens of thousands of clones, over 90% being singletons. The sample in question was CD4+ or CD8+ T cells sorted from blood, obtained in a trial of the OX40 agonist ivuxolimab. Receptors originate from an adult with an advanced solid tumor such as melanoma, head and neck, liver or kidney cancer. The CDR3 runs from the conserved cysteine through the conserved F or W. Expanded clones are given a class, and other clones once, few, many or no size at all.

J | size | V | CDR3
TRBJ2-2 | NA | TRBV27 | CASRAGANTGELFF
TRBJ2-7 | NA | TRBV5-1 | CASSLGATSEFIYEQYF
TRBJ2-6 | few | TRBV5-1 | CASSLEGSGANVLTF
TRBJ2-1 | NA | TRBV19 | CASIGPPDYNEQFF
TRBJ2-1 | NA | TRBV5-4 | CASSQSGDPRGEQFF
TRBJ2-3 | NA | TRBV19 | CASSIASLSTDTQYF
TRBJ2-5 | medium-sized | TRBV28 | CASTLGGPGETQYF
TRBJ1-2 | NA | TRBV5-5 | CASSYGTSVGYTF
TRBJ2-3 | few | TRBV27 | CASSFGGASLDTQYF
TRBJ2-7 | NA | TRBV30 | CAWNPAGVEQYF
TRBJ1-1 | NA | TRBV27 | CASSSLIGTKNTEAFF
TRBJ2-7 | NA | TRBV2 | CASMAGGYEQYF
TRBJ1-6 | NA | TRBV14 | CASSPVGGIDSPLHF
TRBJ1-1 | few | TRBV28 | CASSYPTGGTEAFF
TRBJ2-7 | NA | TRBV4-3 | CASSQGTGGGEQYF
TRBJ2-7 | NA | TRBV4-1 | CASSQDSYKGIVDEQYF
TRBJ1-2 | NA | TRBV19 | CASSINPQGSVGYTF
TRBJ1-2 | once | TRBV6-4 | CASSDGTSGYTF
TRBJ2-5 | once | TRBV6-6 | CASSYRGLQETQYF
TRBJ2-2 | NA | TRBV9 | CASSALDFTGELFF
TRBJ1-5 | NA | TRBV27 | CASSLGQQGGGQPQHF